Detailed here is one T cell receptor (beta chain). Adult allogeneic hematopoietic cell transplant recipients with steroid-refractory graft-versus-host disease were prospectively enrolled for research autopsy. Assay used: immunoSEQ multiplex PCR; TCRdb lists only in-frame clones, some missing. The sample contains around 2,800 clones, 50% to 75% of which appear only once. The germline V gene has CDR1 MNHEY and CDR2 SVGEGT. Germline trimming cut 5 bases from V and 7 bases from J; bases unmatched to any gene: 6. This CDR3 spans 14 amino acids. This entry belongs to a study of tissue T cells after allogeneic stem cell transplantation.

The clonotype originates from a male patient of 60 years or more with steroid-refractory graft-versus-host disease after an allogeneic stem cell transplant. Some T cells may have originated in the graft donor. Source: descending colon tissue, taken at autopsy. The rearrangement uses TRBV6-2 or TRBV6-3 and TRBJ2-3, with TRBD2 matching over 10 bases. The CDR3: CASSSGGVANTQYF. As DNA, the CDR3 is TGTGCCAGCAGTAGCGGGGGGGTAGCGAATACGCAGTATTTT.